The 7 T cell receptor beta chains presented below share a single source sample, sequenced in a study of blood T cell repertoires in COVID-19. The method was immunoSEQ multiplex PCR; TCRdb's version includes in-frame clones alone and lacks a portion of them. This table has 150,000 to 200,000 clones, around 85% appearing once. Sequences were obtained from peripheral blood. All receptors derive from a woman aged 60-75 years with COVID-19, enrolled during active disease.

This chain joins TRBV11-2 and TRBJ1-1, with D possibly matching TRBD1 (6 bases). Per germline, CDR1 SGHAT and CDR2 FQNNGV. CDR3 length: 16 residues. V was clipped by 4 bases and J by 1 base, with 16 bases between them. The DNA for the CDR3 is TGTGCCAGCAGCTCGAGGCGGAGGGGGGGGAACACTGAAGCTTTCTTT. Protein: CASSSRRRGGNTEAFF.

CDR3 sequence reads: CASSPGTGLYEQYF. The DNA of the CDR3 is TGTGCCAGCAGTCCCGGGACAGGCCTCTACGAGCAGTACTTC. The chain has TRBV9 and TRBJ2-7, with 8 bases aligning to TRBD1. This CDR3 has 14 residues. Germline assignment: CDR1 SGDLS and CDR2 YYNGEE. V was pared by 5 bases and J by 3 bases, with 7 bases of the junction left unmatched.

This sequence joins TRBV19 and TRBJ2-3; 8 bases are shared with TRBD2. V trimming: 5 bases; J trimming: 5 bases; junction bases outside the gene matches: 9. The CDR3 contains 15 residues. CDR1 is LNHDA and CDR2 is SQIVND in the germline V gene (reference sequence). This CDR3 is CASSPRTSKGDTQYF. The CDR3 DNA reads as TGTGCCAGTAGTCCTCGGACTAGCAAGGGAGATACGCAGTATTTT.

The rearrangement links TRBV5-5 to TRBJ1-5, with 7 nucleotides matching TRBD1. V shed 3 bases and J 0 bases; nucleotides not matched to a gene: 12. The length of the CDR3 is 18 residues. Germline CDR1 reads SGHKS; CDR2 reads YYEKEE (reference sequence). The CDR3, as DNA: TGTGCCAGCAGCTGGAGCGTGTCAGGGGGAAATAGCAATCAGCCCCAGCATTTT. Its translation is CASSWSVSGGNSNQPQHF.

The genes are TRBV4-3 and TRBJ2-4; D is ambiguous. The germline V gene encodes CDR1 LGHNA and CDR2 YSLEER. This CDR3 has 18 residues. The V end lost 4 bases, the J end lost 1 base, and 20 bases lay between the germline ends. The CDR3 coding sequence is TGCGCCAGCAGCCCCAGTATATTGGCACAGAACGCCAAAAACATTCAGTACTTC. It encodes CASSPSILAQNAKNIQYF.

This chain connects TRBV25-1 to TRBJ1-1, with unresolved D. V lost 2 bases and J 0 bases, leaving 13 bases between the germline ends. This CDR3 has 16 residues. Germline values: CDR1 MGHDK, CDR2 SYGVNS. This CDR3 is CASSEGAAVLNTEAFF. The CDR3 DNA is TGTGCCAGCAGTGAAGGCGCAGCGGTCCTGAACACTGAAGCTTTCTTT.

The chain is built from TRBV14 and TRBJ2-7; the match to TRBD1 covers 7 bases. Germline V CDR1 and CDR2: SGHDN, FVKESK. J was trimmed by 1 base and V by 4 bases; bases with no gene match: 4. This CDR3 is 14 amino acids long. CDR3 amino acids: CASSRLQGSYEQYF. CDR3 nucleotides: TGTGCCAGCAGCCGTTTACAGGGGTCCTACGAGCAGTACTTC.